This is a list of T cell receptor beta chains from one sample in a study of T cell repertoires in cytomegalovirus infection. Their specific antigens are unknown. MiXCR, run by TCRdb on the reads, gives a single entry per CDR3 protein. The sample shows roughly 860,000 distinct CDR3 sequences, 32% of them seen only once. Sequencing was performed on cultured CD8+ T cells from PBMCs, taken from culture after CMV antigen stimulation. The receptor set was obtained from a human donor in good health (CMV status not recorded). Some clones in this sample may be carry-over from other donors' samples. Both conserved end residues are part of each CDR3. Fields, in order: CDR3 length, D gene, J gene, clone size, V gene, CDR3 protein, CDR3 DNA. A D gene is named only where the DNA matches it firmly. Size is omitted from some rows. Given values are once, few, many or a class for expanded clones.

13	.	TRBJ1-4	.	TRBV4-2	CASSQDRGEKLFF	TGTGCCAGCAGCCAAGATAGGGGTGAAAAACTGTTTTTT
19	TRBD2	TRBJ2-3	few	TRBV7-2	CASSGRTSGRAGGTDTQYF	TGTGCCAGCAGCGGGAGGACTAGCGGGCGGGCTGGGGGCACAGATACGCAGTATTTT
15	.	TRBJ1-1	.	TRBV6-5	CASREGIIMNTEAFF	TGTGCCAGCAGGGAGGGCATTATTATGAACACTGAAGCTTTCTTT
14	TRBD1	TRBJ2-7	few	TRBV5-1	CASSPGTGTSEQYF	TGCGCCAGCAGCCCGGGGACAGGGACGAGCGAGCAGTACTTC
15	TRBD1	TRBJ2-1	.	TRBV6-6	CASRRPGQVYNEQFF	TGTGCCAGCAGGCGACCGGGACAGGTTTACAATGAGCAGTTCTTC
12	.	TRBJ2-3	many	TRBV7-3	CASSLSINTQYF	TGTGCCAGCAGCTTATCCATTAATACGCAGTATTTT
13	.	TRBJ1-1	few	TRBV12-5	CASGFSANTEAFF	TGTGCTAGTGGTTTTTCAGCGAACACTGAAGCTTTCTTT
12	.	TRBJ2-5	few	TRBV7-9	CASTRLEETQYF	TGTGCCAGCACCCGACTAGAGGAGACCCAGTACTTC
15	.	TRBJ2-5	few	TRBV12-3/TRBV12-4	CASSLFLAGQETQYF	TGTGCCAGCAGTTTATTTTTGGCAGGACAAGAGACCCAGTACTTC
14	TRBD1	TRBJ1-5	.	TRBV18	CASSRMDRVQPQHF	TGTGCCAGCTCACGTATGGACAGGGTTCAGCCCCAGCATTTT
17	.	TRBJ1-5	few	TRBV6-6	CASSSTGRRVGNQPQHF	TGTGCCAGCAGTTCCACAGGGAGGAGAGTGGGCAATCAGCCCCAGCATTTT
14	.	TRBJ2-1	.	TRBV4-1	CASSQSDRYNEQFF	TGCGCCAGCAGCCAATCGGACAGATACAATGAGCAGTTCTTC
15	.	TRBJ1-5	.	TRBV6-5	CASSYSSAANQPQHF	TGTGCCAGCAGTTACTCTTCCGCAGCGAATCAGCCCCAGCATTTT
12	.	TRBJ1-1	few	TRBV11-3	CASSSGLGEAFF	TGTGCCAGCAGCTCCGGTTTGGGAGAAGCTTTCTTT
16	.	TRBJ2-5	few	TRBV4-1	CASSREGDPNGETQYF	TGCGCCAGCAGCCGCGAGGGGGACCCAAATGGGGAGACCCAGTACTTC
14	.	TRBJ1-1	many	TRBV7-2	CASSLAHGYTEAFF	TGTGCCAGCAGCTTAGCTCATGGATACACTGAAGCTTTCTTT
15	TRBD2	TRBJ2-2	.	TRBV6-5	CASSFGLEYTGELFF	TGTGCCAGCAGTTTTGGACTAGAGTACACCGGGGAGCTGTTTTTT
15	TRBD1	TRBJ2-2	many	TRBV5-6	CASSLWTGGIGELFF	TGTGCCAGCAGCTTGTGGACAGGGGGAATCGGGGAGCTGTTTTTT
15	.	TRBJ2-3	once	TRBV27	CASSIGTWGTDTQYF	TGTGCCAGCAGTATAGGGACCTGGGGCACAGATACGCAGTATTTT
15	.	TRBJ2-2	many	TRBV12-3/TRBV12-4	CASSLLGGNTGELFF	TGTGCCAGCAGCTTACTCGGGGGTAACACCGGGGAGCTGTTTTTT
17	.	TRBJ2-2	.	TRBV19	CASSIVPFTSGDGELFF	TGTGCCAGTAGTATAGTCCCCTTCACTAGTGGGGACGGGGAGCTGTTTTTT
14	.	TRBJ2-7	few	TRBV10-2	CASSESPISYEQYF	TGCGCCAGCAGTGAGAGTCCTATAAGCTACGAGCAGTACTTC
15	.	TRBJ2-5	.	TRBV13	CASSGRDVRVETQYF	TGTGCCAGCAGCGGCAGGGATGTGAGGGTAGAGACCCAGTACTTC
15	TRBD1	TRBJ2-3	few	TRBV6-2/TRBV6-3	CASSYRGTGRNTQYF	TGTGCCAGCAGCTATCGGGGGACAGGAAGAAATACGCAGTATTTT
14	.	TRBJ1-1	.	TRBV15	CATNEGRGGTEAFF	TGTGCCACCAACGAGGGCAGGGGTGGGACTGAAGCTTTCTTT
16	.	TRBJ2-7	.	TRBV19	CASSIVVGGRGDEQYF	TGTGCCAGTAGTATAGTAGTCGGCGGCAGGGGGGACGAGCAGTACTTC
15	TRBD1	TRBJ1-2	few	TRBV6-6	CASSYPGTVDYGYTF	TGTGCCAGCAGTTACCCCGGGACAGTTGACTATGGCTACACCTTC
20	.	TRBJ1-2	.	TRBV4-3	CASSQEVGLDSTSPNYGYTF	TGCGCCAGCAGCCAAGAAGTGGGACTAGATTCAACGAGCCCGAACTATGGCTACACCTTC
14	.	TRBJ1-1	many	TRBV7-8	CASSPRTRNTEAFF	TGTGCCAGCAGCCCTAGGACAAGGAACACTGAAGCTTTCTTT
15	.	TRBJ1-2	few	TRBV27	CASSLNQGNLHGYTF	TGTGCCAGCAGTTTAAACCAGGGTAATCTTCATGGCTACACCTTC
15	.	TRBJ2-2	.	TRBV19	CASSMTTGITGELFF	TGTGCCAGTAGTATGACGACAGGAATAACCGGGGAGCTGTTTTTT
17	.	TRBJ1-4	few	TRBV7-8	CASSFQGNGVPNEKLFF	TGTGCCAGCAGCTTTCAGGGGAACGGTGTACCTAATGAAAAACTGTTTTTT
14	TRBD1	TRBJ2-7	.	TRBV7-9	CASSYPGQGFEQYF	TGTGCCAGCAGCTACCCGGGACAGGGGTTCGAGCAGTACTTC
14	.	TRBJ1-2	few	TRBV7-9	CASSLGVATLGYTF	TGTGCCAGCAGCTTGGGGGTGGCGACTCTGGGCTACACCTTC
17	.	TRBJ2-3	few	TRBV15	CATSRGGNLLSTDTQYF	TGTGCCACCAGCAGAGGTGGGAACCTGCTTAGCACAGATACGCAGTATTTT
13	.	TRBJ1-1	.	TRBV20-1	CSAWTATNTEAFF	TGCAGTGCGTGGACAGCAACGAACACTGAAGCTTTCTTT
17	TRBD1	TRBJ2-5	.	TRBV28	CASSPDRGQLTGETQYF	TGTGCCAGCAGCCCGGACAGGGGCCAACTGACTGGGGAGACCCAGTACTTC
14	.	TRBJ1-2	.	TRBV4-1	CASSQVRGTNGYTF	TGCGCCAGCAGCCAAGTCAGGGGTACGAATGGCTACACCTTC
13	.	TRBJ2-2	.	TRBV7-6	CASSTGPAGELFF	TGTGCTAGCAGCACGGGCCCCGCCGGGGAGCTGTTTTTT
16	TRBD2	TRBJ2-1	.	TRBV20-1	CSARDRTSGGYYEQFF	TGCAGTGCTAGAGACAGGACTAGCGGGGGGTACTATGAGCAGTTCTTC
15	TRBD1	TRBJ1-4	few	TRBV20-1	CSARDWTGVGEKLFF	TGCAGTGCTAGAGATTGGACAGGGGTGGGTGAAAAACTGTTTTTT
12	.	TRBJ2-2	few	TRBV10-3	CAIQTKSGELFF	TGTGCCATTCAAACCAAGTCCGGGGAGCTGTTTTTT
15	.	TRBJ1-2	.	TRBV4-1	CASSQDLRGSYGYTF	TGCGCCAGCAGCCAAGACCTTAGGGGATCCTATGGCTACACCTTC